This TCR beta chain comes out of a study of Japanese encephalitis immunity and Zika vaccine responses (dated by TCRdb to about 2021). About the study as a whole: The included participants were given three 5.0 ug doses of alum-adjuvanted ZPIV at weeks 0, 4 and 28. Two to three months ahead of the first ZPIV dose, around 13 participants were given JEV vaccine (IXIARO) as a two-dose regimen with the doses 28 days apart. Twelve participants received one dose of YFV vaccine (YF-VAX) before ZPIV, and several participants were flavivirus-naive. For TCR sequencing, over 5 representative participants were chosen from each pre-vaccination group, with samples at week 0 (after pre-vaccination, before ZPIV) and week 52. TCR repertoires from a few flavivirus-naive individuals were also analyzed at weeks 2, 6 and 52 after the start of ZPIV vaccination. For stimulation, either ZIKV structural-protein peptide pools divided into flavivirus-conserved and non-conserved sets were used, or JEV or YFV peptides matching the pre-vaccination. The ZIKV peptides, 15-mers that overlapped by 11 residues, were chosen for containing NetMHCpan/NetMHCII-predicted epitopes with affinity below 50 nM. The study asked whether earlier vaccination against Japanese encephalitis virus (JEV) or yellow fever virus (YFV) shaped CD4 T cell responses to the Zika vaccine.

As for this clonotype: It may be a read error: a sequence one base away is much more abundant.

Library construction relied on 5' RACE. Before sequencing, the TCRbeta libraries were pooled in amounts proportional to the number of cells sorted for each library. Total RNA from sorted cells was extracted with RNAzol RT, and cDNA was made with an oligo(dT) primer and a template-switching oligo. The TCRbeta V-CDR3-J region was PCR-amplified with Kapa HiFi using a SMARTer oligo primer and a TCRbeta constant-region primer. Illumina adaptors and sample-specific index barcodes were added in a second PCR, with HighPrep bead cleanup and a Bioanalyzer check confirming a band of roughly 650 bp. Sequencing of the libraries was done on an Illumina MiSeq using 2x151 bp paired-end reads. In the source study's methods: An in-house Java program demultiplexed the reads, while MiXCR assigned TCRbeta annotations and counted clonotypes. Repertoire overlap was assessed with Morisita-Horn indices from the R package vegan, and UPGMA clustering and Circos plots of recurring clonotypes were generated. Shannon diversity and richness were normalized to the highest possible value given the input cell numbers, yielding values from 0 to 1. CDR3beta sequences were aligned using MUSCLE, distances were calculated using SeqinR, and multidimensional scaling was plotted in R. The raw public data were reprocessed by TCRdb itself: fastp quality trimming at Q25, MiXCR clonotype calling, in-frame beta chains only. Each CDR3 protein appears once, grouped with its most common genes and DNA. In this record, the V and J calls reflect TCRdb's handling and not the investigators' own analysis. The sample data list 500 to 750 distinct CDR3 sequences, and 1.5% to 2.5% of these were observed just once. The ten biggest clones cover 30% to 40% of the sample.

Taken from cysteine to phenylalanine, the CDR3 has 12 residues. The CDR3 DNA has 36 bases and is translated from base 1. PBMCs were labeled with CellTrace CFSE and were cultured for roughly six days in RPMI containing about 8% human serum plus peptide pools at 0.85 to 1 ug/mL each. On a BD FACSAria, proliferating CD4 T cells were sorted without fixation as live CD56-CD19-CD16-CD3+CD4+ CFSE-low cells. Enrolled adults were healthy and seronegative for ZIKV, JEV, YFV, DENV and WNV by microneutralization screening. Samples were obtained from a phase 1, double-blinded, randomized, placebo-controlled trial of an alum-adjuvanted Zika purified-inactivated virus (ZPIV) vaccine. Peripheral blood mononuclear cells were isolated using a standard procedure and kept frozen in liquid nitrogen until needed. General findings and caveats noted by the study authors: After ZPIV, a significant decrease in repertoire richness of CD4 T cells responding to conserved ZIKV epitopes was observed in JEV-pre-vaccinated donors. CD8 T cell responses to ZIKV peptide pools were of very low magnitude and seen in only a few individuals. Peptide-pool deconvolution was not performed because of sample size limitations, and consequently the individual peptides driving cross-reactive responses were not identified. Higher repertoire similarity across time-points and stimulations was observed in JEV-pre-vaccinated donors than in YFV-pre-vaccinated donors, indicating that more clonotypes were common to ZIKV and JEV stimulation. The samples grouped by participant and showed no similarity across individuals, which suggests that no public TCRs were detected. The analysis was restricted to a subset of trial participants with three doses and adequate samples, and the entire vaccinated cohort was not analyzed.

The TCR originated in an adult man who received an inactivated Zika virus vaccine. The material sequenced was antigen-activated CD4+ T cells from blood, cultured, taken during a Zika inactivated vaccine study. The chain uses TRBV6-7 and TRBJ1-6; the D gene cannot be resolved reliably. TRBV6-7 is designated an ORF whose function remains uncertain. The CDR3 here reads CADSSYNSPPHF. Read as DNA, the sequence is TGTGCCGACTCCTCCTATAATTCACCCCCCCACTTT.